The next 17 T cell receptor beta chains were all read from a single sample in a study of shared clonotypes between healthy human individuals. Libraries were prepared by immunoSEQ multiplex PCR; TCRdb keeps only in-frame clonotypes and omits some of them. The table has about 2.1 million clones, 90% to 95% seen once. Positively selected for CCR7, the CD45RO-negative cells used as naive CD8 cells excluded terminally differentiated effector memory CD45RA+ cells. Sequenced sample: naive CD8+ T cells from PBMCs. Source of these receptors: a man between 18 and 35 years old in good health. Some clones in this sample may be carry-over from other donors' samples.

The sample holds one count of this clone. This chain connects TRBV29-1 to TRBJ2-5; 8 bases map to TRBD2. The germline V gene has CDR1 SQVTM and CDR2 ANQGSEA. This CDR3 contains 12 residues. V lost 6 bases, J lost 4 bases, and 4 bases stayed unmatched. Here the CDR3 reads CSVALAGETQYF. The CDR3 bases are TGCAGCGTGGCCCTAGCGGGAGAGACCCAGTACTTC. Filled out from reference TRBV29-1 and TRBJ2-5, the complete variable domain reads SAVISQKPSRDICQRGTSLTIQCQVDSQVTMMFWYRQQPGQSLTLIATANQGSEATYESGFVIDKFPISRPNLTFSTLTVSNMSPEDSSIYLCSVALAGETQYFGPGTRLLVL.

The chain couples TRBV5-1 to TRBJ2-2; the match to TRBD1 covers 12 bases. With V trimmed by 7 bases and J by 1 base, 8 bases remained unmatched. CDR3 length: 17 residues. CDR1 and CDR2 (germline): SGHRS, YFSETQ. In nucleotides, the CDR3 is TGCGCCAGCTTCCCCGGGACAGGGGGCCAGAACACCGGGGAGCTGTTTTTT. It is translated as CASFPGTGGQNTGELFF.

The chain has TRBV29-1 and TRBJ1-2; D ambiguous. This CDR3 has 13 amino acids. From germline, CDR1 is SQVTM and CDR2 ANQGSEA. V was shortened by 0 bases and J by 2 bases, with 7 bases between the two germline ends. The DNA for the CDR3 is TGCAGCGTTGAAGACATCGAAAACTATGGCTACACCTTC. This codes for CSVEDIENYGYTF.

The V gene is TRBV9, the J gene TRBJ1-2; weak D call: TRBD1 (6 bases). The length of the CDR3 is 13 residues. V gave up 5 bases and J gave up 6 bases, with 14 bases separating them. Per the germline V gene, CDR1 is SGDLS and CDR2 is YYNGEE. For the CDR3, the DNA is TGTGCCAGCAGTGAGGACAGCAGGCATGGCTACACCTTC. It is translated as CASSEDSRHGYTF.

As to this clone: This same CDR3 is encoded by further DNA sequences in the sample. CDR3 nucleotides: TGCGCCAGCAGCTTGGCACCAGGGGGCCCCTACGAGCAGTACTTC. Encoded protein: CASSLAPGGPYEQYF. V and J are TRBV5-1 and TRBJ2-7, with 8 bases aligning to TRBD1. There are 15 residues in the CDR3. V lost 0 bases and J lost 2; bases outside the gene matches: 4. Germline assignment: CDR1 SGHRS and CDR2 YFSETQ.

The chain employs TRBV19 and TRBJ2-1, with a weak D call TRBD1 (6 bases). The CDR3 runs to 15 residues. Deletions cut 5 bases from V and 8 bases from J, with 19 bases between. Germline V gene data show CDR1 as LNHDA and CDR2 as SQIVND (reference sequence). The DNA for the CDR3 is TGTGCCAGTAGTCCCCGGACAGCCTCGGCCGATGAGCAGTTCTTC. Encoded protein: CASSPRTASADEQFF.

The chain links TRBV6-5 to TRBJ1-4, with no clear D. CDR1 is MNHEY, CDR2 SVGAGI, per germline. Trimming took 10 bases from V and 3 from J, leaving 9 bases between them. This CDR3 has 12 amino acids. In DNA, the CDR3 is TGTGCCACCCTCGGTCCTAATGAAAAACTGTTTTTT. Translating gives CATLGPNEKLFF.

The rearrangement joins TRBV10-3 to TRBJ1-1; D is undetermined. Germline values: CDR1 ENHRY, CDR2 SYGVKD. This CDR3 has 12 amino acids. V lost 3 bases and J 3 bases, leaving 5 bases between the germline ends. CDR3 sequence reads: CAISETYTEAFF. The CDR3 DNA follows: TGTGCCATCAGTGAAACGTACACTGAAGCTTTCTTT.

The chain carries TRBV11-2 and TRBJ2-7, with 9 nucleotides matching TRBD2. V was pared by 3 bases and J by 4 bases, with 13 bases of the junction left unmatched. Per the germline V gene, CDR1 is SGHAT and CDR2 is FQNNGV. The CDR3 has 17 residues. Written as DNA, the CDR3 is TGTGCCAGCAGCTTCCCCCAGGCCGGGACTAGCAGATACGAGCAGTACTTC. As protein: CASSFPQAGTSRYEQYF.

This sequence joins TRBV4-3 and TRBJ2-7, with 7 nucleotides matching TRBD2. CDR1 LGHNA and CDR2 YSLEER come from the germline V gene. The junction had 4 bases not matched to a gene; V was cut back by 1 base and J by 7 bases. The CDR3 runs to 13 residues. CDR3 DNA: TGCGCCAGCAGCCAAGCCGGGGGAGGGGAGCAGTACTTC. Translating gives CASSQAGGGEQYF.

V usage is TRBV4-1 and J usage is TRBJ1-5, with TRBD1 matching over 7 bases. Per the germline V gene, CDR1 is MGHRA and CDR2 is YSYEKL. V was pared by 1 base and J by 6 bases, with 9 bases of the junction left unmatched. The CDR3 has 16 amino acids. CDR3 residues: CASSQADQGVGQPQHF. The CDR3 region has the DNA TGCGCCAGCAGCCAAGCAGATCAGGGGGTAGGTCAGCCCCAGCATTTT.

J is TRBJ2-3 and V is TRBV7-3, with 7 bases lining up with TRBD2. The V gene end was trimmed by 4 bases and the J gene end by 2 bases; junction bases not matched to a gene: 6. Looked up from germline, CDR1 is SGHTA and CDR2 is FQGTGA. The CDR3 is made up of 15 amino acids. CDR3 in DNA: TGTGCCAGCAGCTCCACTAGCGCCTACACAGATACGCAGTATTTT. This translates into CASSSTSAYTDTQYF.

The genes are TRBV7-2 and TRBJ1-2; D might be TRBD1 (6 bases). This CDR3 comprises 15 residues. The germline gives CDR1 SGHTA, CDR2 FQGNSA. V was trimmed by 2 bases and J by 2 bases, leaving 12 bases between them. The CDR3 sequence: CASSLTGRGNYGYTF. Written as DNA, the CDR3 is TGTGCCAGCAGCTTAACAGGGCGCGGGAACTATGGCTACACCTTC.

This sequence joins TRBV29-1 and TRBJ2-7; D possibly matches TRBD1 or TRBD2 (5 bases each). Germline V gene lookup returns CDR1 SQVTM and CDR2 ANQGSEA. This CDR3 is built from 12 residues. V was clipped by 5 bases and J by 3 bases, with 11 bases between them. Here the CDR3 DNA reads TGCAGCGTTCACGAGGGGCTCTACGAGCAGTACTTC. Protein sequence: CSVHEGLYEQYF.

This rearrangement joins TRBV4-1 to TRBJ2-7, with 7 bases fitting TRBD2. The V segment lost 0 bases and the J segment 0 bases; nucleotides outside the gene matches: 5. The germline gives CDR1 MGHRA, CDR2 YSYEKL. This CDR3 has 16 amino acids. CDR3 in DNA: TGCGCCAGCAGCCAAGATCGGGGCGGGAGCTCCTACGAGCAGTACTTC. Amino acid sequence: CASSQDRGGSSYEQYF.

The chain has TRBV9 and TRBJ2-5; no clear D. There are 13 residues in the CDR3. Germline lookup yields CDR1 SGDLS and CDR2 YYNGEE. Trimming stripped 4 bases from V and 5 bases from J, with 12 bases between. This chain's CDR3 is CASSPTAGETQYF. DNA of the CDR3: TGTGCCAGCAGCCCCACAGCCGGGGAGACCCAGTACTTC.

For the CDR3, the DNA is TGTGCCAGCAGCCACCTACCGTTGGGTAGCGGGATTTCCTACGAGCAGTACTTC. Its protein product is CASSHLPLGSGISYEQYF. The chain has TRBV5-4 and TRBJ2-7; 8 bases line up with TRBD2. Germline V CDR1 and CDR2: SGHNT, YYREEE (reference sequence). This CDR3 is 18 amino acids long. Trimming took 4 bases from V and 1 from J; bases not matched to a gene: 16.